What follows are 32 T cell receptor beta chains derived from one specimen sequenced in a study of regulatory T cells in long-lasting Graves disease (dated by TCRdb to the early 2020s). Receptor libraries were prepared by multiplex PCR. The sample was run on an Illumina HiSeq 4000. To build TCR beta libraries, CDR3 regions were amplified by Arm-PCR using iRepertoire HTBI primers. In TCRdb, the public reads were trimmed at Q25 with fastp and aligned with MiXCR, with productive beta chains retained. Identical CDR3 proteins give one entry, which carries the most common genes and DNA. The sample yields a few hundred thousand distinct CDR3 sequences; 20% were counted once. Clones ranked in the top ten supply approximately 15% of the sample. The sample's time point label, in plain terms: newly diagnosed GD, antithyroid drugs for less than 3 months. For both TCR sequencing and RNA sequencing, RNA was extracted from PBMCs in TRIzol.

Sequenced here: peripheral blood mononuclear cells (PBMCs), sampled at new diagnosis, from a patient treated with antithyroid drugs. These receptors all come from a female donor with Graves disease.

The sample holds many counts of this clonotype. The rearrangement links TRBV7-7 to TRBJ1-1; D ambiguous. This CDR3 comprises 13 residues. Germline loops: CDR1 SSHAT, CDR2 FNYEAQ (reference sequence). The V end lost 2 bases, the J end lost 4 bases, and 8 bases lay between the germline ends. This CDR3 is CASSLSKGTEAFF. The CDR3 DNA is TGTGCCAGCAGCTTATCCAAGGGCACTGAAGCTTTCTTT.

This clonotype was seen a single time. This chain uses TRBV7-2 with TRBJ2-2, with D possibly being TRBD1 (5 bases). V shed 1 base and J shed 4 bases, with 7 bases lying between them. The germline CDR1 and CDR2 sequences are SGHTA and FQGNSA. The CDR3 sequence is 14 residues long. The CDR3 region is CASSLVRGTGELFF. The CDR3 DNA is TGTGCCAGCAGCTTAGTTAGGGGCACCGGGGAGCTGTTTTTT.

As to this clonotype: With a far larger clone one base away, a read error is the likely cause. CDR3 amino acids: CASSLESRLMDEQFF. CDR3 sequence (DNA): TGTGCCAGCAGCTTAGAATCCAGGTTGATGGACGAGCAGTTCTTC. The chain carries TRBV7-6 and TRBJ2-1, with D unresolved. The CDR3 is 15 amino acids. Germline CDR1 is SGHVS and CDR2 is FNYEAQ. Trimming shortened V by 1 base and J by 10 bases, and 17 bases separated the two germline ends.

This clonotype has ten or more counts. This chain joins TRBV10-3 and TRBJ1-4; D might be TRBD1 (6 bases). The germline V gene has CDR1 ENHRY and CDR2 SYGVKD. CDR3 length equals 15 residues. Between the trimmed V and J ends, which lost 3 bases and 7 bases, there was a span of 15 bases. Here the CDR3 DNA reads TGTGCCATCAGTGATTCAGGGGCGCAGGCTGAAAAACTGTTTTTT. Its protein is CAISDSGAQAEKLFF.

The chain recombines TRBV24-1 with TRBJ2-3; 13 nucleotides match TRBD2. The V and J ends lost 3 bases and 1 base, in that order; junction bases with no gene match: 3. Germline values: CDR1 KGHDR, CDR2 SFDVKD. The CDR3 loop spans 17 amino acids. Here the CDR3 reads CATSDRTSGGGTDTQYF. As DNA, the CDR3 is TGTGCCACCAGTGATAGGACTAGCGGGGGTGGCACAGATACGCAGTATTTT.

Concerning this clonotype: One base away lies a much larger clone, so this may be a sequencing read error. The CDR3 loop reads CASGPGPDTRYF. In DNA, the CDR3 is TGTGCTAGTGGTCCCGGTCCAGATACGCGGTATTTT. The V call is TRBV12-5, the J call TRBJ2-3; D is unclear. The CDR3 runs to 12 residues. Germline CDR1 reads LGHNT; CDR2 reads FRNRAP.

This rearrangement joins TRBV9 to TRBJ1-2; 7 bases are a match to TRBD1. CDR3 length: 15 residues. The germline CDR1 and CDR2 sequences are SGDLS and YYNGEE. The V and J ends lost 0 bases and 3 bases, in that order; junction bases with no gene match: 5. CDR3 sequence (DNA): TGTGCCAGCAGCGTAGACAGGGGAGGCGACTATGGCTACACCTTC. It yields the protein CASSVDRGGDYGYTF.

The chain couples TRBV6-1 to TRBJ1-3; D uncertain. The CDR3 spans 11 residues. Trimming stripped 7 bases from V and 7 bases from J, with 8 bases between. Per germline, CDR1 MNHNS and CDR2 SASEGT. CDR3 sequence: CASTLGNTIYF. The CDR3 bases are TGTGCCAGCACCTTGGGGAACACCATATATTTT.

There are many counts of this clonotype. CDR3 in DNA: TGTGCCACCAGCAGAGATAGGAGGGAGCAGTACTTC. Its protein product is CATSRDRREQYF. The chain joins TRBV15 to TRBJ2-7; a possible D gene is TRBD2 (5 bases). The CDR3 spans 12 residues. Between the trimmed V and J ends, which lost 0 bases and 7 bases, there was a span of 7 bases. Germline V gene data show CDR1 as LNHNV and CDR2 as YYDKDF (reference sequence).

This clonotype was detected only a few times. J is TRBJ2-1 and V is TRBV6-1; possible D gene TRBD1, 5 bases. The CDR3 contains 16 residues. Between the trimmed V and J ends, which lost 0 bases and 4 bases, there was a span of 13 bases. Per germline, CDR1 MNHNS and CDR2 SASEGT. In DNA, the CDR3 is TGTGCCAGCAGTGAAGCGCTACAGGCGTTTTACAATGAGCAGTTCTTC. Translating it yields CASSEALQAFYNEQFF.

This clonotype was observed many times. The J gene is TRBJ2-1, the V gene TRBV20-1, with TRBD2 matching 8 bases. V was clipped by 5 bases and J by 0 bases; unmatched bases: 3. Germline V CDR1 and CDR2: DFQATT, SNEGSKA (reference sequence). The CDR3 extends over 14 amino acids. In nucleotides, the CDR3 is TGCAGTGCTGAGAGCGGGAGCTCCTACAATGAGCAGTTCTTC. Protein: CSAESGSSYNEQFF.

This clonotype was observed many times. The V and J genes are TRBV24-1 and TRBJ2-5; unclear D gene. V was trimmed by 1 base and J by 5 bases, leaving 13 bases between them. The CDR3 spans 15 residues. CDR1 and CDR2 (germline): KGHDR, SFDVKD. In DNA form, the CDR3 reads TGTGCCACCAGTGATTTCTTTAGAGGTCAGGAGACCCAGTACTTC. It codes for CATSDFFRGQETQYF.

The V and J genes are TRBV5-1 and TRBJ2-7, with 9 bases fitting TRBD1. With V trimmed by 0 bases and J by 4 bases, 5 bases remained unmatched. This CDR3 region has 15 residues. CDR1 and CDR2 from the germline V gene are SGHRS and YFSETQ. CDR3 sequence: CASSLVGQGEYEQYF. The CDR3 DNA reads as TGCGCCAGCAGCTTGGTGGGACAGGGTGAATACGAGCAGTACTTC.

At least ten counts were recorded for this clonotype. This chain's CDR3 is CASSRSITDTQYF. In DNA form, the CDR3 reads TGTGCCAGCAGTAGGTCAATCACGGATACGCAGTATTTT. The chain carries TRBV7-9 and TRBJ2-3, with D unclear. The CDR3 has 13 residues. Looked up from germline, CDR1 is SEHNR and CDR2 is FQNEAQ (reference sequence). The germline V and J ends were trimmed by 6 bases and 6 bases, with 13 bases remaining between them.

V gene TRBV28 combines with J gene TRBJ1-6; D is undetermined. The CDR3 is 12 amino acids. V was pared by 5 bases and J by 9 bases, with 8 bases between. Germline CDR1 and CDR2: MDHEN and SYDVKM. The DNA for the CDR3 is TGTGCCAGCAGTCTTAGGACTTCACCCCTCCACTTT. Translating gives CASSLRTSPLHF.

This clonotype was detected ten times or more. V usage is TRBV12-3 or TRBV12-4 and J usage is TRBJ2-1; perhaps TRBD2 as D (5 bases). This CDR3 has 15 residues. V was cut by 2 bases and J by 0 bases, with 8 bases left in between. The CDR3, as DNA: TGTGCCAGCAGTTTACAGCGGAACTCCTACAATGAGCAGTTCTTC. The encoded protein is CASSLQRNSYNEQFF.

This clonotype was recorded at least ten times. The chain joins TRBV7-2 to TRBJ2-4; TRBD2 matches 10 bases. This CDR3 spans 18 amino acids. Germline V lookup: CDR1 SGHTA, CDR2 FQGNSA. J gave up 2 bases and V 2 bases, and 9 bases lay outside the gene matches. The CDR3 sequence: CASSLMSTSGASKNIQYF. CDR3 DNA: TGTGCCAGCAGCTTAATGTCAACTAGCGGGGCATCCAAAAACATTCAGTACTTC.

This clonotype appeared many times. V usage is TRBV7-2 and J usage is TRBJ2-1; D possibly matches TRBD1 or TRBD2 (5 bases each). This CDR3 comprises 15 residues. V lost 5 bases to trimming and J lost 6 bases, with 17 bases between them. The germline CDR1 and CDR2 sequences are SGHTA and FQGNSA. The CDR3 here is CASSTVGTDANEQFF. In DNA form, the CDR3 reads TGTGCCAGCAGCACCGTCGGGACGGACGCCAATGAGCAGTTCTTC.

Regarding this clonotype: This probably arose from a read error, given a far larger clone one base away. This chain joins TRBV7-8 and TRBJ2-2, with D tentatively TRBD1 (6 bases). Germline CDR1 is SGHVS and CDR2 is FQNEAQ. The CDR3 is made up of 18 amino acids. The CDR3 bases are TGTACCAGCAGCTTAGGAACAGGGTACAGTTGGAACACCGGGGAGCTGTTTTTT. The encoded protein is CTSSLGTGYSWNTGELFF.

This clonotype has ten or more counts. CDR3 protein: CASSQGLAARNEQFF. Written as DNA, the CDR3 is TGTGCCAGCAGCCAAGGACTAGCGGCCAGGAATGAGCAGTTCTTC. This chain links TRBV4-2 with TRBJ2-1, with 9 bases that match TRBD2. Germline trimming cut 1 base from V and 7 bases from J; bases unmatched to any gene: 5. Germline V gene lookup returns CDR1 LGHNA and CDR2 YNFKEQ. The CDR3 spans 15 residues.

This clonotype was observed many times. In DNA form, the CDR3 reads TGTGCCAGCAGTTATCGGCCAGGGTGGACAGATACGCAGTATTTT. It is translated as CASSYRPGWTDTQYF. The gene calls are TRBV6-5 and TRBJ2-3, with a possible D match to TRBD1 (5 bases). The CDR3 length is 15 residues. V was clipped by 3 bases and J by 3 bases, with 13 bases between them. Germline CDR1 reads MNHEY; CDR2 reads SVGAGI.

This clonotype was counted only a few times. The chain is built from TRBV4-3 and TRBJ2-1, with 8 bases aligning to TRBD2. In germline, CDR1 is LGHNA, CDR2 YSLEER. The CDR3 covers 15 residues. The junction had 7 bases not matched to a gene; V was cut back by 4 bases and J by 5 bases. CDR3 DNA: TGCGCCAGCAGCCTGGGACTAGGAGTCGACAATGAGCAGTTCTTC. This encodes CASSLGLGVDNEQFF.

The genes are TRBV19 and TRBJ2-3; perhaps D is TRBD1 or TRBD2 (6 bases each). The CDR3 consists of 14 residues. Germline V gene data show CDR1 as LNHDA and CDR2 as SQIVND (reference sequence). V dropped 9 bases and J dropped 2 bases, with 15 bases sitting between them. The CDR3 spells CASGDRRDTDTQYF. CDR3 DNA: TGTGCCAGCGGAGACAGGAGGGACACAGATACGCAGTATTTT.

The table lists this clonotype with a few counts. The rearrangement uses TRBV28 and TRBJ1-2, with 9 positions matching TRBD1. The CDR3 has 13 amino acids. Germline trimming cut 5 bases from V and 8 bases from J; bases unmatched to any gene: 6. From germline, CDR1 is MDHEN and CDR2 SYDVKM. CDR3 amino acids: CASSDGTGSGYTF. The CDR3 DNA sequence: TGTGCCAGCAGTGACGGGACAGGGAGCGGCTACACCTTC.

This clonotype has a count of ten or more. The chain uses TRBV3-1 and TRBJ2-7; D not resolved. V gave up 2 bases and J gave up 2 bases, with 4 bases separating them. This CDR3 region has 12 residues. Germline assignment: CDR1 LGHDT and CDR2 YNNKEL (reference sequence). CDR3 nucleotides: TGTGCCAGCAGCCAAAATACCTACGAGCAGTACTTC. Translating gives CASSQNTYEQYF.

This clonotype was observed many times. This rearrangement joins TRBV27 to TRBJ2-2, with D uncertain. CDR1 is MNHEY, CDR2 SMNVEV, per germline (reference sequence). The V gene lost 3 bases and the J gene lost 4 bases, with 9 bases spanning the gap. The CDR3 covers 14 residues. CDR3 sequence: CASSLDWGTGELFF. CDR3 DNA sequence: TGTGCCAGCAGTTTGGATTGGGGCACCGGGGAGCTGTTTTTT.

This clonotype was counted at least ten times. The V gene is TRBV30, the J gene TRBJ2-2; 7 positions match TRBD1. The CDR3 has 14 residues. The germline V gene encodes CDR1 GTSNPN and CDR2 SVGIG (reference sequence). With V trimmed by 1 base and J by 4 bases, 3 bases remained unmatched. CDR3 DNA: TGTGCCTGGAGTGCCCCAGGGGGCACCGGGGAGCTGTTTTTT. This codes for CAWSAPGGTGELFF.

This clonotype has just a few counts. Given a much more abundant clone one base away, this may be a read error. CDR3: CASSSGGRFNTEAFF. Written as DNA, the CDR3 is TGTGCCAGCAGCTCAGGAGGACGGTTTAACACTGAAGCTTTCTTT. The genes are TRBV11-3 and TRBJ1-1; no clear D gene. Trimming cost V 4 bases and J 2 bases, with 14 bases left between them. Germline V CDR1 and CDR2: SGHNT, YENEEA. This CDR3 is 15 amino acids long.

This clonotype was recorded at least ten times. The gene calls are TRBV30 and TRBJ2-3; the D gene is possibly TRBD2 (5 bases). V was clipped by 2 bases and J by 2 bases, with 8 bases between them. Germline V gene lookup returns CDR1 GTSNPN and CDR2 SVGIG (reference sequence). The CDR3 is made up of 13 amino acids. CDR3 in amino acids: CAWSTGNTDTQYF. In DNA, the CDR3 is TGTGCCTGGAGTACGGGAAACACAGATACGCAGTATTTT.

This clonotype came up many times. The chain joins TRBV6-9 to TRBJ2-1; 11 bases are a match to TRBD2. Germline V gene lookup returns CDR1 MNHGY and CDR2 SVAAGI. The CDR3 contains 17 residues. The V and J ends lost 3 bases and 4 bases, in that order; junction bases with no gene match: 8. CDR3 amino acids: CASSYLRTSGLYNEQFF. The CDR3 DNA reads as TGTGCCAGCAGTTACCTCAGGACTAGCGGGCTATACAATGAGCAGTTCTTC.

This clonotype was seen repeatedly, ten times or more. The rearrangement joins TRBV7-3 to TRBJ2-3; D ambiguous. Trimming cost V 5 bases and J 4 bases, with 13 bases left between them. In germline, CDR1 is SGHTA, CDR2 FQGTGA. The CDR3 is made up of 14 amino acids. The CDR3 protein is CASSRSGPADTQYF. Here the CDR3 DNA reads TGTGCCAGCAGCCGTAGTGGTCCGGCAGATACGCAGTATTTT.

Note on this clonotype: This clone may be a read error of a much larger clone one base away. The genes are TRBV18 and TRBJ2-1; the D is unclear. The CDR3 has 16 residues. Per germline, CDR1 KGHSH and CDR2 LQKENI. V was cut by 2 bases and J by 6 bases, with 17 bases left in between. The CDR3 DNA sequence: TGTGCCAGCTCACCATCGATACGAGGCTCCGGCAATGAGCAGTTCTTC. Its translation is CASSPSIRGSGNEQFF. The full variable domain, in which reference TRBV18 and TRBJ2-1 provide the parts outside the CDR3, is NAGVMQNPRHLVRRRGQEARLRCSPMKGHSHVYWYRQLPEEGLKFMVYLQKENIIDESGMPKERFSAEFPKEGPSILRIQQVVRGDSAAYFCASSPSIRGSGNEQFFGPGTRLTVL.